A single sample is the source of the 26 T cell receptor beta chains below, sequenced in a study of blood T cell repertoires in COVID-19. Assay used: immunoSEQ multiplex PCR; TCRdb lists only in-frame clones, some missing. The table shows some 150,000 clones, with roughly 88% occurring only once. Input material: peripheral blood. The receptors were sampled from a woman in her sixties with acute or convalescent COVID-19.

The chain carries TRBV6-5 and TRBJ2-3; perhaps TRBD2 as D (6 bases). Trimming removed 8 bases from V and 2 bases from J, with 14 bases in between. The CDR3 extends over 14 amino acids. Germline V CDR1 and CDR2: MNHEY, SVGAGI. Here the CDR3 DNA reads TGTGCCAGCTCTCGGGCTAGCGTCACAGATACGCAGTATTTT. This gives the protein CASSRASVTDTQYF.

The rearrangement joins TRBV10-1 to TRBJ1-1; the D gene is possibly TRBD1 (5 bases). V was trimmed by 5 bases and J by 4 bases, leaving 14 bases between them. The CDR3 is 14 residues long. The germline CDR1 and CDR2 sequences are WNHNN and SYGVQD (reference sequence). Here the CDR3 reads CASSSRARLTEAFF. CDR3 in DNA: TGCGCCAGCAGTAGCAGGGCGCGTCTCACTGAAGCTTTCTTT.

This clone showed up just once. The CDR3 sequence: CAWRWGGHGYTF. In DNA form, the CDR3 reads TGTGCCTGGAGGTGGGGGGGCCATGGCTACACCTTC. This chain uses TRBV30 with TRBJ1-2, with D perhaps matching TRBD1 (6 bases). Trimming took off 3 bases at V and 6 bases at J, with 11 bases between the two ends. Per germline, CDR1 GTSNPN and CDR2 SVGIG (reference sequence). The CDR3 loop spans 12 amino acids.

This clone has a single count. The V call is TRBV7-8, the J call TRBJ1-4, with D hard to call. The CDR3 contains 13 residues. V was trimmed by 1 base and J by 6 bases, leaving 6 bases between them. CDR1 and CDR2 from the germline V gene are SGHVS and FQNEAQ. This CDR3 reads CASSLGRDEKLFF. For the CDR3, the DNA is TGTGCCAGCAGCTTAGGACGGGATGAAAAACTGTTTTTT. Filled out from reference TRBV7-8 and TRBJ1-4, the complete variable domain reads GAGVSQSPRYKVAKRGQDVALRCDPISGHVSLFWYQQALGQGPEFLTYFQNEAQLDKSGLPSDRFFAERPEGSVSTLKIQRTQQEDSAVYLCASSLGRDEKLFFGSGTQLSVL.

The CDR3 DNA is TGTGCCAGCAGTTTGGGACAGAGAAATGAGCAGTTCTTC. Translating it yields CASSLGQRNEQFF. This chain links TRBV28 with TRBJ2-1, with 7 bases that match TRBD1. Per germline, CDR1 MDHEN and CDR2 SYDVKM. CDR3 size: 13 residues. Germline trimming cut 3 bases from V and 7 bases from J; bases unmatched to any gene: 3.

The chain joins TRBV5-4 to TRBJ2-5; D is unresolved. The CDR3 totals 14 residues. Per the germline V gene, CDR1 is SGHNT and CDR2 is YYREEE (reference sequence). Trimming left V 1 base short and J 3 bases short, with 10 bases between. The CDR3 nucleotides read TGTGCCAGCAGCTTGCGTTCTCGGGAAGAGACCCAGTACTTC. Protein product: CASSLRSREETQYF.

In DNA, the CDR3 is TGTGCCAGCAGCTTAGATCGTCGAAGTATGGAGACTGAAGCTTTCTTT. Its translation: CASSLDRRSMETEAFF. J is TRBJ1-1 and V is TRBV7-2; D ambiguous. CDR1 and CDR2 (germline): SGHTA, FQGNSA. V gave up 1 base and J gave up 5 bases, with 17 bases separating them. The CDR3 spans 16 residues.

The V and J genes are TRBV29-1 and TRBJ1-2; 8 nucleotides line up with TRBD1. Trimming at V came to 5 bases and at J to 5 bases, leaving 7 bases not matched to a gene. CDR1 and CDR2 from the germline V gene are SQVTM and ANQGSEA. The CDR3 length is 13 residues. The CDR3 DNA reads TGCAGCGTTTCGACAGGGGTTTTTTATGGCTACACCTTC. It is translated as CSVSTGVFYGYTF.

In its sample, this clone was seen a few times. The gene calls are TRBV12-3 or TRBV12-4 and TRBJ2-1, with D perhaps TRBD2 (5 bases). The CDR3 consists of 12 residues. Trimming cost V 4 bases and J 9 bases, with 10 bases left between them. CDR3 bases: TGTGCCAGCAGTTCCACTAGGTCTGAGCAGTTCTTC. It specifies CASSSTRSEQFF.

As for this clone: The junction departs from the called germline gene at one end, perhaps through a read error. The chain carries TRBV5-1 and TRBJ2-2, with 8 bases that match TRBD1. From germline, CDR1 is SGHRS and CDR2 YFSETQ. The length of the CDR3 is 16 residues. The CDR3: CASSFRRGQNAGELFF. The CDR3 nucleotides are TGCGCCAGCAGCTTTCGCAGGGGGCAGAACGCCGGGGAGCTGTTTTTT.

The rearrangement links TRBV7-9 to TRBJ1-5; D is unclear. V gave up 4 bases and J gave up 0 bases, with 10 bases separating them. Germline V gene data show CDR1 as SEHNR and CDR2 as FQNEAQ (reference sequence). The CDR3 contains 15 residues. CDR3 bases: TGTGCCAGCAGCTCGGGAACACTTAGCAATCAGCCCCAGCATTTT. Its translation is CASSSGTLSNQPQHF.

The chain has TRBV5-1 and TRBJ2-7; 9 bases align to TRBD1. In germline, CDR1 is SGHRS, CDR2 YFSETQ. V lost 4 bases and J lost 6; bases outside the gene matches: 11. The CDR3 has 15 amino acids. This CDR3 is CASSVPGQGVGEQYF. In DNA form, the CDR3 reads TGCGCCAGCAGCGTTCCGGGACAGGGAGTTGGCGAGCAGTACTTC.

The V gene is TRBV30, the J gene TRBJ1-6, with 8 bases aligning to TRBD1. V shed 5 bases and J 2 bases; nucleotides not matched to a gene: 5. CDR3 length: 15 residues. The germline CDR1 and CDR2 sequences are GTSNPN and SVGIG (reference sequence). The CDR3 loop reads CAWWTGSTYNSPLHF. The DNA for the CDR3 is TGTGCCTGGTGGACAGGGTCTACCTATAATTCACCCCTCCACTTT.

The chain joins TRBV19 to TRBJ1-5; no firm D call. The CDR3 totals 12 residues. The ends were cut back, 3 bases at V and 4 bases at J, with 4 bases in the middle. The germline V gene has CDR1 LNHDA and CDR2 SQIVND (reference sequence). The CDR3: CASSILNQPQHF. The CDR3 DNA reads TGTGCCAGTAGTATCCTGAATCAGCCCCAGCATTTT.

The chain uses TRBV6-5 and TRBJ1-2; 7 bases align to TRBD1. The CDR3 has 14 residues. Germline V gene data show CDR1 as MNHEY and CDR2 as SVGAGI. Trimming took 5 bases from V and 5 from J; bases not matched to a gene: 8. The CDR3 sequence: CASSLAGQQYGYTF. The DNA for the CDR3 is TGTGCCAGCAGTCTAGCGGGACAGCAATATGGCTACACCTTC.

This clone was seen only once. In nucleotides, the CDR3 is TGTGCCAGCAGCTTGCACGAGGGAGGCAATCAGCCCCAGCATTTT. It translates to CASSLHEGGNQPQHF. This chain connects TRBV7-2 to TRBJ1-5; D ambiguous. CDR1 and CDR2 from the germline V gene are SGHTA and FQGNSA. The V end lost 3 bases, the J end lost 2 bases, and 11 bases lay between the germline ends. The CDR3 covers 15 residues.

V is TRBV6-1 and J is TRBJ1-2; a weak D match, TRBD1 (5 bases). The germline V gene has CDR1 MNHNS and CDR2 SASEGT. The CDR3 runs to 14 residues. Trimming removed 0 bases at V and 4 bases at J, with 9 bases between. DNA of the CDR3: TGTGCCAGCAGTGAAGCCGACAGTACCTATGGCTACACCTTC. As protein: CASSEADSTYGYTF.

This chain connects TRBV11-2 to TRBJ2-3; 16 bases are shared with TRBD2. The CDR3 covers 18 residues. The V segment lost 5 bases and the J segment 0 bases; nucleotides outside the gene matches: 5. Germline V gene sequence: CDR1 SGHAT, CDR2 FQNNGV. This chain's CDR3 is CASSAGLAGGQSTDTQYF. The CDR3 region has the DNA TGTGCCAGCAGCGCGGGACTAGCGGGGGGGCAGAGCACAGATACGCAGTATTTT.

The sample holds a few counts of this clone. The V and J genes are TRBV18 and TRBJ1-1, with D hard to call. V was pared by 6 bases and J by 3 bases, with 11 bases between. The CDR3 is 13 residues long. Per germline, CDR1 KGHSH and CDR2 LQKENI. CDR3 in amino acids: CASSLLADTEAFF. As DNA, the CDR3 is TGTGCCAGCTCCCTCCTGGCAGACACTGAAGCTTTCTTT. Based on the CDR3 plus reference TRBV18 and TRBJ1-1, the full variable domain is NAGVMQNPRHLVRRRGQEARLRCSPMKGHSHVYWYRQLPEEGLKFMVYLQKENIIDESGMPKERFSAEFPKEGPSILRIQQVVRGDSAAYFCASSLLADTEAFFGQGTRLTVV.

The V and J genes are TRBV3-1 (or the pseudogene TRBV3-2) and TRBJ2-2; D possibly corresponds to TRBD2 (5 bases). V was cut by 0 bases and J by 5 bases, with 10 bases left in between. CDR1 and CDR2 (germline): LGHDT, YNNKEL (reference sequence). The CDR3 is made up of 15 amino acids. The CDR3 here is CASSQDPGKTGELFF. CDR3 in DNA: TGTGCCAGCAGCCAAGATCCGGGGAAAACCGGGGAGCTGTTTTTT.

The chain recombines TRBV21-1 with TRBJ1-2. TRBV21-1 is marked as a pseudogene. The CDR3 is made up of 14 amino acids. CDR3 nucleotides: TGTGCCAGCAGCACCCTCGGAGATAGCTATGGCTACACCTTC. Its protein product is CASSTLGDSYGYTF.

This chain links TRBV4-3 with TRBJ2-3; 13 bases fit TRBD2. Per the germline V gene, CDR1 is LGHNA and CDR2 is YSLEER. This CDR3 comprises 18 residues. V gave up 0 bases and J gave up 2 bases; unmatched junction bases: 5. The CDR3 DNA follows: TGCGCCAGCAGCCAAGAAAGACTAGCGGGGGGCTCCACAGATACGCAGTATTTT. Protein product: CASSQERLAGGSTDTQYF.

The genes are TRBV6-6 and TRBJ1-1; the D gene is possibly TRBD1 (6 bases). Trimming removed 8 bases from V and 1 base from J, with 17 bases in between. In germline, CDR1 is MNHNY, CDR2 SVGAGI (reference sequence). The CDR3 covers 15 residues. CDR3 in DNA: TGTGCCAGCTCTACAGGGCGACATGAGAACACTGAAGCTTTCTTT. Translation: CASSTGRHENTEAFF.

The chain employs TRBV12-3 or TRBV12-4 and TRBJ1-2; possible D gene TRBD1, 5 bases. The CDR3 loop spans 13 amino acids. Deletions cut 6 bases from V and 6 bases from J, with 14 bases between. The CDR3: CASRPRQYHGYTF. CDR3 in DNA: TGTGCCAGCAGACCACGACAGTACCATGGCTACACCTTC.

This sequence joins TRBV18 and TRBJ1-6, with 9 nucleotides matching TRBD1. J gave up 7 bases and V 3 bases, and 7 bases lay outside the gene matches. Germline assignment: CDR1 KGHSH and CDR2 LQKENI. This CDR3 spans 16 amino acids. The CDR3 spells CASSPYLQGANSPLHF. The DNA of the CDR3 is TGTGCCAGCTCACCGTACCTACAGGGGGCAAATTCACCCCTCCACTTT.

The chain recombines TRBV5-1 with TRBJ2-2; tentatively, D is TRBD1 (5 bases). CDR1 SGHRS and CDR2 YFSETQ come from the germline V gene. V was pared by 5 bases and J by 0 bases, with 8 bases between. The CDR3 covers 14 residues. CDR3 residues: CASRGVSNTGELFF. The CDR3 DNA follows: TGCGCCAGCAGAGGGGTTTCGAACACCGGGGAGCTGTTTTTT.